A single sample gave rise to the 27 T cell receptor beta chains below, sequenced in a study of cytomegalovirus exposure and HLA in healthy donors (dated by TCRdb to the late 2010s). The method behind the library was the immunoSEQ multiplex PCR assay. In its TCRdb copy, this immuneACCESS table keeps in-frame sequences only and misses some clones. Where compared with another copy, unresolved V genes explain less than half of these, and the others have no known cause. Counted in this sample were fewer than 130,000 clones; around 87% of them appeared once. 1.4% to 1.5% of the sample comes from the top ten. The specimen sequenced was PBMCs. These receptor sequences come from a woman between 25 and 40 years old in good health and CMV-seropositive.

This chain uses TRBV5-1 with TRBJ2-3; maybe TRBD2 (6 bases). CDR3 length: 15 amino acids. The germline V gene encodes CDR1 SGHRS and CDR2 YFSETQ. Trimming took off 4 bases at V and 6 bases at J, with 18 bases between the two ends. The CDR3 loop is CASSLSPGTGDTQYF. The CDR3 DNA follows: TGCGCCAGCAGCCTTTCCCCGGGGACTGGCGATACGCAGTATTTT.

CDR3 nucleotides: TGTGCCAGCAGCCCGAGCGGGGTGGGCGGGGAGCTGTTTTTT. It translates to CASSPSGVGGELFF. The genes are TRBV9 and TRBJ2-2, with TRBD2 identical over 7 bases. The CDR3 runs to 14 residues. The germline V gene has CDR1 SGDLS and CDR2 YYNGEE. V gave up 4 bases and J gave up 7 bases; unmatched junction bases: 7.

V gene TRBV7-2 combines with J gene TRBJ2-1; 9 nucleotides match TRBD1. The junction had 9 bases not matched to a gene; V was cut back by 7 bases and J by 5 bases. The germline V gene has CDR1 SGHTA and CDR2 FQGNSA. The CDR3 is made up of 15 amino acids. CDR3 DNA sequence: TGTGCCAGCACGACCCGGGACAGGGTCCACAATGAGCAGTTCTTC. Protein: CASTTRDRVHNEQFF.

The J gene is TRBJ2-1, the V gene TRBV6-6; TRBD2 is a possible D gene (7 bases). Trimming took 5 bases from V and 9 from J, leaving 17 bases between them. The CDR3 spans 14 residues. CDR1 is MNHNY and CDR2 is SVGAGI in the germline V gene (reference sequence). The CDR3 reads CASSRGGPGAEQFF. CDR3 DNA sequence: TGTGCCAGCAGTAGGGGGGGCCCAGGAGCTGAGCAGTTCTTC.

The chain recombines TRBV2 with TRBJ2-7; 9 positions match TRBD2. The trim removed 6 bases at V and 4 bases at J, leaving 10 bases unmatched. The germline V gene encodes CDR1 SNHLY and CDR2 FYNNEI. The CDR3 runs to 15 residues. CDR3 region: CASRRDRGGGYEQYF. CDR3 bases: TGTGCCAGCAGGAGGGATCGCGGGGGGGGATACGAGCAGTACTTC.

CDR3 region: CASSRDRVTEKLFF. Written as DNA, the CDR3 is TGTGCCAGCAGTCGGGACAGGGTGACGGAAAAACTGTTTTTT. The chain carries TRBV2 and TRBJ1-4, with 9 positions matching TRBD1. This CDR3 is 14 amino acids long. With V trimmed by 5 bases and J by 8 bases, 6 bases remained unmatched. CDR1 and CDR2 (germline): SNHLY, FYNNEI. The full variable domain, completed using reference TRBV2 and TRBJ1-4, is EPEVTQTPSHQVTQMGQEVILRCVPISNHLYFYWYRQILGQKVEFLVSFYNNEISEKSEIFDDQFSVERPDGSNFTLKIRSTKLEDSAMYFCASSRDRVTEKLFFGSGTQLSVL.

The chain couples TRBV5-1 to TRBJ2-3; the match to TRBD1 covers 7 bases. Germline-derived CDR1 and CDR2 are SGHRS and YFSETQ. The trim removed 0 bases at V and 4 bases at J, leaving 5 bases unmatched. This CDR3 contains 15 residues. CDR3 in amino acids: CASSLVDRASDTQYF. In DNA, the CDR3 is TGCGCCAGCAGCTTGGTCGACAGGGCGTCAGATACGCAGTATTTT.

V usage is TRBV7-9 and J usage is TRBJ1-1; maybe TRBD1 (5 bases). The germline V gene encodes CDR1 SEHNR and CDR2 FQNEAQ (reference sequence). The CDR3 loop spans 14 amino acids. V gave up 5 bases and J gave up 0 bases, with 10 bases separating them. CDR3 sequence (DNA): TGTGCCAGCAGCCGATTGACAGTGAACACTGAAGCTTTCTTT. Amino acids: CASSRLTVNTEAFF.

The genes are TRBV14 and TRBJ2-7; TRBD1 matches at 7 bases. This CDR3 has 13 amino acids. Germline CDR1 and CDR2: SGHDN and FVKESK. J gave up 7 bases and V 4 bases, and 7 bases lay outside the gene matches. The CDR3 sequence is CASSRILQGEQYF. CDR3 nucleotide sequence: TGTGCCAGCAGCCGAATCTTACAGGGGGAGCAGTACTTC. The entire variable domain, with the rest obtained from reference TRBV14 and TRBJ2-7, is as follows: EAGVTQFPSHSVIEKGQTVTLRCDPISGHDNLYWYRRVMGKEIKFLLHFVKESKQDESGMPNNRFLAERTGGTYSTLKVQPAELEDSGVYFCASSRILQGEQYFGPGTRLTVT.

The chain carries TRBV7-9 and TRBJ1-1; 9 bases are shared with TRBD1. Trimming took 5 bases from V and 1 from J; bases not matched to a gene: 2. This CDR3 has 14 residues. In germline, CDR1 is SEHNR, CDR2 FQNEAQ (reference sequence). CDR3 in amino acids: CASSKGQGNTEAFF. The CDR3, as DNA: TGTGCCAGCAGCAAGGGACAGGGGAACACTGAAGCTTTCTTT.

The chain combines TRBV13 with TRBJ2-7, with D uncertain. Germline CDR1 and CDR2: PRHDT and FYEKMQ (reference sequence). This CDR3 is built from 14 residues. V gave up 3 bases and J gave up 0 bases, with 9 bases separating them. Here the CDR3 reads CASSFSRSSYEQYF. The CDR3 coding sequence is TGTGCCAGCAGCTTTTCAAGGAGCTCCTACGAGCAGTACTTC.

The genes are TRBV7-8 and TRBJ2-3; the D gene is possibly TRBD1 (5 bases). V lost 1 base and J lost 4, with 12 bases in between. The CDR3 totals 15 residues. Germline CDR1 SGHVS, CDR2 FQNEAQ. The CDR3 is CASSLGRVRADTQYF. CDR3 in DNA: TGTGCCAGCAGCTTAGGCAGGGTTAGAGCAGATACGCAGTATTTT.

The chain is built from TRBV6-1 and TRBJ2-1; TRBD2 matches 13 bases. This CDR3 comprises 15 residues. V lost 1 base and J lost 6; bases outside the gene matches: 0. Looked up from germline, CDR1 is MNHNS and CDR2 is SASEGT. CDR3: CASSEGTSGSNEQFF. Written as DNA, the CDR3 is TGTGCCAGCAGTGAAGGGACTAGCGGGAGCAATGAGCAGTTCTTC.

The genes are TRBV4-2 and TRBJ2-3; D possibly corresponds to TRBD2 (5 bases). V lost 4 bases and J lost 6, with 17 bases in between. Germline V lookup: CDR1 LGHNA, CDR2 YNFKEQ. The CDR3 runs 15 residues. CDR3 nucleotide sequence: TGTGCCAGCAGCCCTAGGACTCCAATGTCGGATACGCAGTATTTT. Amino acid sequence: CASSPRTPMSDTQYF.

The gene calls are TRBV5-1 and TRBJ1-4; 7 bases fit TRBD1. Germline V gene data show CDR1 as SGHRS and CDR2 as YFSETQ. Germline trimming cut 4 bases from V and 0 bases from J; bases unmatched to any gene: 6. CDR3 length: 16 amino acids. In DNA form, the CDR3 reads TGCGCCAGCAGCCGACAGGGCGGATCAACTAATGAAAAACTGTTTTTT. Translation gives CASSRQGGSTNEKLFF.

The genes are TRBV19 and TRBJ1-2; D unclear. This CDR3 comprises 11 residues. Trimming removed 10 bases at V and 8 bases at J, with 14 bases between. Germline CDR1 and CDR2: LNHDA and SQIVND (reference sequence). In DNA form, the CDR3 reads TGTGCCATTCAACGGGATAGGGGCTACACCTTC. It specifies CAIQRDRGYTF. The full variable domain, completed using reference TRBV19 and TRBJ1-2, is DGGITQSPKYLFRKEGQNVTLSCEQNLNHDAMYWYRQDPGQGLRLIYYSQIVNDFQKGDIAEGYSVSREKKESFPLTVTSAQKNPTAFYLCAIQRDRGYTFGSGTRLTVV.

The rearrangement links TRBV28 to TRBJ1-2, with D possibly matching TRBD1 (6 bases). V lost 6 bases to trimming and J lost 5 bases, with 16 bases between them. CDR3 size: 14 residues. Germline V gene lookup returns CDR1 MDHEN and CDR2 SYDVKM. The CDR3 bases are TGTGCCAGCAGATCACCAGGGGCCGGGTATGGCTACACCTTC. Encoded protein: CASRSPGAGYGYTF.

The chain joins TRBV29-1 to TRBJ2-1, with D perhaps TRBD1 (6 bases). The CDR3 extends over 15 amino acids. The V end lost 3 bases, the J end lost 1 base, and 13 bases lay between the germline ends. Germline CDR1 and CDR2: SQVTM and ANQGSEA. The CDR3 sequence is CSVEWGPLSYNEQFF. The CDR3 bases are TGCAGCGTTGAGTGGGGGCCCCTATCCTACAATGAGCAGTTCTTC.

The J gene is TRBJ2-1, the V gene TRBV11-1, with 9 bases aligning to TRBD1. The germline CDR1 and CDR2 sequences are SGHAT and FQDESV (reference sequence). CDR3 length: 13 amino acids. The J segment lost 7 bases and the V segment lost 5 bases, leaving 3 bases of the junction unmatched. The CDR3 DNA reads TGTGCCAGCAGCGGGGACAGGGAGAATGAGCAGTTCTTC. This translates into CASSGDRENEQFF.

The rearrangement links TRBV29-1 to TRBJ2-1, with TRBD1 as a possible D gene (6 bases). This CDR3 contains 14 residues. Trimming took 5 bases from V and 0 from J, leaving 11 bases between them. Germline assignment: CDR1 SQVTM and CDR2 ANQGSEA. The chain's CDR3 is CSVIQGSSYNEQFF. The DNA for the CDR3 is TGCAGCGTTATTCAGGGGAGCTCCTACAATGAGCAGTTCTTC.

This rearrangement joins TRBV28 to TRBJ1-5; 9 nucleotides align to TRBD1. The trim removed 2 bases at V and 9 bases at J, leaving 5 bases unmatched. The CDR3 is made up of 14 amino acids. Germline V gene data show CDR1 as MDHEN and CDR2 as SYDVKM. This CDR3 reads CASSLGDRVSPQHF. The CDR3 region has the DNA TGTGCCAGCAGTTTAGGGGACAGGGTATCGCCCCAGCATTTT.

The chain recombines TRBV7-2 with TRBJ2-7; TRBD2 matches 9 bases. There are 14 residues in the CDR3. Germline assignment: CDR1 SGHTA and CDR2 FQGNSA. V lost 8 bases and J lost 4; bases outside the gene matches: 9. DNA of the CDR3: TGTGCCAGCCGAGACGTTAGCGGGAGATACGAGCAGTACTTC. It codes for CASRDVSGRYEQYF.

The CDR3 nucleotides read TGTGCCAGCAGTACCCCCTCCGGGGCGCGGGGTGAAAAACTGTTTTTT. It codes for CASSTPSGARGEKLFF. This rearrangement joins TRBV28 to TRBJ1-4; D is possibly TRBD1 (5 bases). V lost 5 bases and J 7 bases, leaving 20 bases between the germline ends. The germline CDR1 and CDR2 sequences are MDHEN and SYDVKM. The length of the CDR3 is 16 residues.

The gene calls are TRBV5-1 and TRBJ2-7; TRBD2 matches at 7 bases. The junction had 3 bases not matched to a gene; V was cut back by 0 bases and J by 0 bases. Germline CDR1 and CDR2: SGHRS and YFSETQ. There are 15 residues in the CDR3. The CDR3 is CASSLVGGGSYEQYF. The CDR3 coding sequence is TGCGCCAGCAGCTTGGTTGGCGGGGGCTCCTACGAGCAGTACTTC. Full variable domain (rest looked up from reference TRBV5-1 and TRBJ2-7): KAGVTQTPRYLIKTRGQQVTLSCSPISGHRSVSWYQQTPGQGLQFLFEYFSETQRNKGNFPGRFSGRQFSNSRSEMNVSTLELGDSALYLCASSLVGGGSYEQYFGPGTRLTVT.

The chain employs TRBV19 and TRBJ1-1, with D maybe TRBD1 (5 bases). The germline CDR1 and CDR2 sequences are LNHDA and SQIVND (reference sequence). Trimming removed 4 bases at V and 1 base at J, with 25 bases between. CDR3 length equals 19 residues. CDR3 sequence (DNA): TGTGCCAGTAGTAGACGCGCGGGACCGCCGGCTTTTACGAACACTGAAGCTTTCTTT. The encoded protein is CASSRRAGPPAFTNTEAFF.

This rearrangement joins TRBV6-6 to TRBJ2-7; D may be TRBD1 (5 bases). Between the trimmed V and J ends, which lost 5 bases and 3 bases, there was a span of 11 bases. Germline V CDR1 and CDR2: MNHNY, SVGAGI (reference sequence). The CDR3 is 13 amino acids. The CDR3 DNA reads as TGTGCCAGCAGTACCCAGGGTAACTACGAGCAGTACTTC. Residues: CASSTQGNYEQYF.

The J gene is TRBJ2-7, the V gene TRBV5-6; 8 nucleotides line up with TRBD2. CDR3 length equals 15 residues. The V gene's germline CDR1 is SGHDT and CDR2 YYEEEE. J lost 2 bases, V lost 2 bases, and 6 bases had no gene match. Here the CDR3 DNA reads TGTGCCAGCAGCTTTAGGCCGGGAGGGCCCTACGAGCAGTACTTC. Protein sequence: CASSFRPGGPYEQYF.